This TCR beta chain was identified during a study of human T cells and chemical hapten exposure. Study outcomes and limitations: Versus controls, expanded TCRs had significantly more large CDR3 similarity clusters.

This CDR3 spans 17 amino acids. This clonotype was observed a few times. Antigen unknown. TCRdb re-called the RACE reads with MiXCR, one entry per CDR3 protein. The table lists 90,000 to 110,000 distinct CDR3 sequences, roughly 9% of them singletons, with 3.1% in the top ten. The time point was: patch test 2, 6 weeks after DPC sensitization. Treatment denoted: therapeutic diphenylcyclopropenone sensitization with weekly scalp DPC. This chain links TRBV12-2 with TRBJ2-7; TRBD2, the table's D call, was not compared with the DNA. TRBV12-2 is shown as a pseudogene. This TCR derives from a woman aged 40 to 49 with alopecia areata. Some clones in this sample may be carry-over from other donors' samples. The sequencing used whole blood, collected in connection with sensitization to the hapten diphenylcyclopropenone (DPC). CDR3 coding DNA: TGTGCAAGTCGCTTAGCGCCAGGGACTAGCGGCGCCTACGAGCAGTACTTC. Translation: CASRLAPGTSGAYEQYF.